Included here is one TCR beta chain sequence, with context. Its antigen remains unidentified. This entry comes from a study of T cells in Graves' hyperthyroidism and ophthalmopathy. Study conclusions and caveats: Stable hyperthyroidism was told apart from ophthalmopathy by a model built on 13 V-J features.

The germline V gene has CDR1 WSHSY and CDR2 SAAADI. Trimming stripped 7 bases from V and 0 bases from J, with 19 bases between. This CDR3 has 16 amino acids. RNA transcripts provided the source from which TCR beta CDR3 regions were amplified. HTBI primers were the set used in a first-round RT-PCR of the TCR CDR3. Each CDR3 protein is one row after TCRdb ran MiXCR on the multiplex PCR reads. The sample records about 380,000 distinct CDR3 sequences, approximately 13% being singletons. The receptor was derived from a man aged 30-40 years with Graves' hyperthyroidism that later progressed to Graves' ophthalmopathy. Sequenced input: blood. The chain recombines TRBV10-2 with TRBJ2-7; TRBD2 is a possible D gene (5 bases). The chain's CDR3 is CASTDYTSLNSYEQYF. In DNA, the CDR3 is TGCGCCAGCACTGACTATACTAGTTTAAACTCCTACGAGCAGTACTTC.